This TCR beta chain comes out of a study of response to subunit inactivated influenza vaccine. CDR3 length: 15 amino acids. Trimming took off 4 bases at V and 4 bases at J, with 17 bases between the two ends. TCRdb processed the RT-PCR reads anew with MiXCR; each CDR3 protein has one entry. In the table there are 500,000 to 600,000 distinct CDR3 sequences, 12% of which are singletons. The receptor comes from a middle-aged man who received an inactivated influenza vaccine. The rearrangement uses TRBV12-3 or TRBV12-4 and TRBJ2-7; the D gene is possibly TRBD1 (5 bases). Sample: PBMCs from blood, taken on the day of vaccination. CDR3: CASSSPGRARYEQYF. The CDR3 nucleotides read TGTGCCAGCAGTTCCCCCGGCAGGGCTCGGTACGAGCAGTACTTC.